The clone carrying this T cell receptor beta chain was observed a handful of times. TCRdb re-called the 5' RACE reads with MiXCR, one entry per CDR3 protein. The table has roughly 750,000 distinct CDR3 sequences, about 20% seen once; the top ten hold more than 4%. The data are from a study of identical twins. There are 14 residues in the CDR3. V was shortened by 4 bases and J by 2 bases, with 10 bases between the two germline ends. From germline, CDR1 is KGHDR and CDR2 SFDVKD. This sample was also put to use in a study of T cells expressing NK-cell markers. That source reports: Sorted CD3+CD56-NKG2C+, CD3+CD56+NKG2C+ and CD3+CD56+NKG2C- T cells supplied the TCR beta repertoires. Of eight sequenced donors, seven were HCMV-seropositive and one HCMV-seronegative.

The chain combines TRBV24-1 with TRBJ1-2, with D possibly being TRBD1 (6 bases). Sequences were obtained from PBMCs. The TCR sequence derives from a woman aged 18-30 years in good health. The CDR3 sequence: CATSDGGHNYGYTF. The CDR3 DNA follows: TGTGCCACCAGTGACGGGGGACACAACTATGGCTACACCTTC.